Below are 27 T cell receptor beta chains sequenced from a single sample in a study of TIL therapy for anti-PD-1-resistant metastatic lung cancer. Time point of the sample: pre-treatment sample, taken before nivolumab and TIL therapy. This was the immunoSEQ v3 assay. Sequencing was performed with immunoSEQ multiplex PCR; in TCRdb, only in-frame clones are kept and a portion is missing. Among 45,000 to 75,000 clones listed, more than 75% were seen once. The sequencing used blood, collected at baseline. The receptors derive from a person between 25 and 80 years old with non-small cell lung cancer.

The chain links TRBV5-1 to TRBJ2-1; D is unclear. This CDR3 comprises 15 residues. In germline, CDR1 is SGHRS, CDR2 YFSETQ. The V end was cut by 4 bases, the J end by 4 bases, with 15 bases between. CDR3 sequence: CASSQENPHYNEQFF. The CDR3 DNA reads TGCGCCAGCAGCCAAGAAAATCCCCATTACAATGAGCAGTTCTTC.

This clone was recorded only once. CDR3 protein: CASSIGRQGMYGYTF. Here the CDR3 DNA reads TGTGCCAGTAGTATCGGACGACAGGGGATGTATGGCTACACCTTC. The chain joins TRBV19 to TRBJ1-2, with 8 bases that match TRBD1. CDR3 length: 15 amino acids. The V and J ends lost 3 bases and 5 bases, in that order; junction bases with no gene match: 8. Germline V gene lookup returns CDR1 LNHDA and CDR2 SQIVND (reference sequence).

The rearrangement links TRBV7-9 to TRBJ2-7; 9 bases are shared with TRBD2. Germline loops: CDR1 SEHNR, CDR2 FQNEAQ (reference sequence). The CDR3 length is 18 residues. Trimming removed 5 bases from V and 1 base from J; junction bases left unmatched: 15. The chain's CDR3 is CASSPGGRASGISYEQYF. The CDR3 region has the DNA TGTGCCAGCAGCCCTGGGGGGAGGGCTAGCGGGATTTCCTACGAGCAGTACTTC.

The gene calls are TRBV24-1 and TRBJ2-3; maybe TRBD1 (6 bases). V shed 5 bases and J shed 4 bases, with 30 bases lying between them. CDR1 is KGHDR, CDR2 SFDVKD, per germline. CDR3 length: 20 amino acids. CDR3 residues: CATSVHPGKDSPGMPDTQYF. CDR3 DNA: TGTGCCACCAGTGTCCACCCCGGCAAGGACAGTCCGGGGATGCCAGATACGCAGTATTTT.

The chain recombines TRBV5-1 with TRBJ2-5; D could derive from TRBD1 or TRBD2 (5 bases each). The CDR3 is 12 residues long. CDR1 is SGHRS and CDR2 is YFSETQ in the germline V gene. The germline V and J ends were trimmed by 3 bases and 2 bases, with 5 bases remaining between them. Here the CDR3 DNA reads TGCGCCAGCAGCTGGGGGCAAGAGACCCAGTACTTC. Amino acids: CASSWGQETQYF.

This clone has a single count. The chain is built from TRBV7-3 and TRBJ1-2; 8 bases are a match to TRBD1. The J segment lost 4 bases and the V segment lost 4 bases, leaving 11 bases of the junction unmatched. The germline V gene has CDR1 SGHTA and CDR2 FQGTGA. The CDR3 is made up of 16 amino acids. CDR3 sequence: CASSSWDRPNPYGYTF. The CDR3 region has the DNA TGTGCCAGCAGCTCCTGGGACAGGCCTAACCCCTATGGCTACACCTTC.

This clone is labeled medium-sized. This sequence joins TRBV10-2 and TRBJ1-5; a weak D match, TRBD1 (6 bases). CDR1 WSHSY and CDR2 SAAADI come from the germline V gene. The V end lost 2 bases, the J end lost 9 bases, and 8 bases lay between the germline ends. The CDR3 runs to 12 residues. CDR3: CASSEAQGPQHF. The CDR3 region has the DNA TGCGCCAGCAGTGAGGCACAGGGGCCCCAGCATTTT.

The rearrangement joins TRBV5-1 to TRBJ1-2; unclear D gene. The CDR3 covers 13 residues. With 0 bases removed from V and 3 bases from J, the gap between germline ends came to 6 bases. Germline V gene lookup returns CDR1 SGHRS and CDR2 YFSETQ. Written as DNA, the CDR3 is TGCGCCAGCAGCTTGGCAGAAGACTATGGCTACACCTTC. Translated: CASSLAEDYGYTF.

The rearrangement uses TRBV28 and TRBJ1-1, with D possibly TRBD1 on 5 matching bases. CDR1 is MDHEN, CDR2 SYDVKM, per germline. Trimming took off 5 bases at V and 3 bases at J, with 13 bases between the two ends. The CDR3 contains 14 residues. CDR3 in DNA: TGTGCCAGCAGTCCACATAGGGACTACACTGAAGCTTTCTTT. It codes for CASSPHRDYTEAFF. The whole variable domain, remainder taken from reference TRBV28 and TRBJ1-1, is DVKVTQSSRYLVKRTGEKVFLECVQDMDHENMFWYRQDPGLGLRLIYFSYDVKMKEKGDIPEGYSVSREKKERFSLILESASTNQTSMYLCASSPHRDYTEAFFGQGTRLTVV.

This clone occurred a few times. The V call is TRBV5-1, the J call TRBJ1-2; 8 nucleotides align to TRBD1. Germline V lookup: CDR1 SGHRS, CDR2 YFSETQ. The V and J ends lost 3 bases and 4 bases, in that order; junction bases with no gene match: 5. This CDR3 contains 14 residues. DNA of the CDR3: TGCGCCAGCAGCTGGGAGCAGGGGGCCTATGGCTACACCTTC. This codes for CASSWEQGAYGYTF.

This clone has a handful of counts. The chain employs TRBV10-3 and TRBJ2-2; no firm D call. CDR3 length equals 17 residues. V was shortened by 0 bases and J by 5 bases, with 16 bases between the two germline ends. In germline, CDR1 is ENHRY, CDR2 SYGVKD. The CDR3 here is CAISESSGPSRTGELFF. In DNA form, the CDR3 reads TGTGCCATCAGTGAGTCATCTGGGCCTAGTAGGACCGGGGAGCTGTTTTTT.

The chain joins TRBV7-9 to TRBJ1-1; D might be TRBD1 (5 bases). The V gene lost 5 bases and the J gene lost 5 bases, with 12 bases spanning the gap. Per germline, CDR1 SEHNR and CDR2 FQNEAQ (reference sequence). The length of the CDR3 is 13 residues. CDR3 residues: CASSTGTRTEAFF. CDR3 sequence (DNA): TGTGCCAGCAGCACCGGGACCCGGACTGAAGCTTTCTTT.

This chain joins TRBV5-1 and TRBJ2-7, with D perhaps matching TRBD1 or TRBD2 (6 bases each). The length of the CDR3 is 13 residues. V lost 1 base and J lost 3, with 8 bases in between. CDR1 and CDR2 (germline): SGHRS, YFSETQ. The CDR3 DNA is TGCGCCAGCAGCTTGCGGGGGCTCTACGAGCAGTACTTC. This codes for CASSLRGLYEQYF.

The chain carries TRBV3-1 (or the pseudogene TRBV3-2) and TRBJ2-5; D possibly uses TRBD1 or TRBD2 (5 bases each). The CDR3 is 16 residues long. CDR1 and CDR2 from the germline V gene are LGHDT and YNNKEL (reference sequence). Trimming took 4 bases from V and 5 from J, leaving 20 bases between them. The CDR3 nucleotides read TGTGCCAGCAGCCTACCCCGGGGCCAAGTGACGGAGACCCAGTACTTC. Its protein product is CASSLPRGQVTETQYF.

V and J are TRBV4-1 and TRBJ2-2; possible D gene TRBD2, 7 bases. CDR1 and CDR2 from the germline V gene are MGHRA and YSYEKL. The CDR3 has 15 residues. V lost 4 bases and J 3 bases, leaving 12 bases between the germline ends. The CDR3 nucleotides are TGCGCCAGCAGCCTGGGGGGGGCGGACACCGGGGAGCTGTTTTTT. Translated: CASSLGGADTGELFF.

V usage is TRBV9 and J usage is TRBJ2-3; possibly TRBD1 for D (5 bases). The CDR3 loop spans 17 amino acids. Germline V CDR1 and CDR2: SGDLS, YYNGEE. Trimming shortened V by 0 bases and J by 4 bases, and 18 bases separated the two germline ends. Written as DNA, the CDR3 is TGTGCCAGCAGCGTAGGACAGAGTTATTTCCCTCCAGATACGCAGTATTTT. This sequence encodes CASSVGQSYFPPDTQYF.

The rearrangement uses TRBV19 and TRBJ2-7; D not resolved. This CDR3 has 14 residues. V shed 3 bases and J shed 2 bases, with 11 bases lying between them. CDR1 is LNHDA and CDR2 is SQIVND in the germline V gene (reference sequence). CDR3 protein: CASSMDGFTYEQYF. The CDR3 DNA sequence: TGTGCCAGTAGTATGGACGGATTTACCTACGAGCAGTACTTC. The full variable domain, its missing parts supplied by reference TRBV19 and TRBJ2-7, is DGGITQSPKYLFRKEGQNVTLSCEQNLNHDAMYWYRQDPGQGLRLIYYSQIVNDFQKGDIAEGYSVSREKKESFPLTVTSAQKNPTAFYLCASSMDGFTYEQYFGPGTRLTVT.

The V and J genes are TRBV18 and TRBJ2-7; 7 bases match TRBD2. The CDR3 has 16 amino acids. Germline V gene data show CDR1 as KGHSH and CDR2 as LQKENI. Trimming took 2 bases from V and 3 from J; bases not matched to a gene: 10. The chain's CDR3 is CASSPSSAGPNYEQYF. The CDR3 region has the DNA TGTGCCAGCTCACCAAGCTCAGCGGGGCCTAACTACGAGCAGTACTTC. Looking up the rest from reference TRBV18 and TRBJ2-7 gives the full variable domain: NAGVMQNPRHLVRRRGQEARLRCSPMKGHSHVYWYRQLPEEGLKFMVYLQKENIIDESGMPKERFSAEFPKEGPSILRIQQVVRGDSAAYFCASSPSSAGPNYEQYFGPGTRLTVT.

CDR3 sequence reads: CASSYSIQAARNGYTF. DNA of the CDR3: TGTGCCAGCAGTTACTCGATACAGGCCGCTAGAAACGGCTACACCTTC. The rearrangement uses TRBV6-5 and TRBJ1-2; D is possibly TRBD1 (5 bases). V shed 0 bases and J shed 8 bases, with 19 bases lying between them. Germline V lookup: CDR1 MNHEY, CDR2 SVGAGI. The CDR3 runs 16 residues.

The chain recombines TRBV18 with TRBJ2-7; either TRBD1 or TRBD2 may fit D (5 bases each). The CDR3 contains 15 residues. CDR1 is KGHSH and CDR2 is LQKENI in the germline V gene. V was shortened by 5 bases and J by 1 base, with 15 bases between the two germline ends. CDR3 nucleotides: TGTGCCAGCTCAGTACGGGACGCTTCATCCTACGAGCAGTACTTC. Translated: CASSVRDASSYEQYF.

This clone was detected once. This CDR3 reads CASSSSVRGGYTF. DNA for the CDR3: TGTGCCAGCAGCTCGTCGGTCAGAGGCGGCTACACCTTC. The rearrangement uses TRBV28 and TRBJ1-2, with no clear D. Trimming left V 6 bases short and J 8 bases short, with 16 bases between. From germline, CDR1 is MDHEN and CDR2 SYDVKM. The CDR3 spans 13 residues.

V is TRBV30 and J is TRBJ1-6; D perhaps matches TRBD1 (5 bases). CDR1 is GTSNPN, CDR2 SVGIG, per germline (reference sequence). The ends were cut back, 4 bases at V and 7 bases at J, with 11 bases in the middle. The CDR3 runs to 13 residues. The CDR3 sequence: CAWTGVGNSPLHF. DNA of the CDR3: TGTGCCTGGACGGGGGTCGGCAATTCACCCCTCCACTTT.

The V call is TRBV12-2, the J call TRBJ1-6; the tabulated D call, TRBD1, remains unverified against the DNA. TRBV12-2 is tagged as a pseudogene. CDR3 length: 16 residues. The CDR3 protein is CASRLARDREPSPLHF. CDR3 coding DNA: TGTGCAAGTCGCTTAGCTCGGGACAGGGAGCCTTCACCCCTCCACTTT.

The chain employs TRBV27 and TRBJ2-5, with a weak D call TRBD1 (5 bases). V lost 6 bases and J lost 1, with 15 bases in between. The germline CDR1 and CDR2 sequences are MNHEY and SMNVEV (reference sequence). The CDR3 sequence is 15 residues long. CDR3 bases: TGTGCCAGCAGGGGGCAAGGGGCTACCCAAGAGACCCAGTACTTC. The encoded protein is CASRGQGATQETQYF.

The CDR3 loop reads CASSSLIAGYNNEQFF. CDR3 bases: TGTGCCAGCAGTTCCTTGATAGCGGGGTACAACAATGAGCAGTTCTTC. The V call is TRBV6-6, the J call TRBJ2-1, with TRBD2 matching 8 bases. CDR1 and CDR2 from the germline V gene are MNHNY and SVGAGI (reference sequence). The ends lost 4 bases at V and 5 bases at J; junction bases unmatched: 10. This CDR3 has 16 amino acids.

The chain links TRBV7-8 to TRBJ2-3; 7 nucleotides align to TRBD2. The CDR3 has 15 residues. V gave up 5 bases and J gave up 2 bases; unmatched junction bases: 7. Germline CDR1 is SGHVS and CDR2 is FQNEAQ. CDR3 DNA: TGTGCCAGCAGCCCTGTGGGAGGGCTCACAGATACGCAGTATTTT. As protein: CASSPVGGLTDTQYF.

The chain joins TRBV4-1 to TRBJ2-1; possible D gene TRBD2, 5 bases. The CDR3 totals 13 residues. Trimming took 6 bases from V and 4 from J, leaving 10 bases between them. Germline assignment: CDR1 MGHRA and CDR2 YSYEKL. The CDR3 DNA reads TGCGCCAGCAGTTCGTGGGAGTACAATGAGCAGTTCTTC. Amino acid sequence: CASSSWEYNEQFF.